Below are 27 T cell receptor beta chains sequenced from a single sample in a study of beta chain features in type 1 diabetes. The entirety of the isolated RNA underwent reverse transcription, so expressed TCRB transcripts were sequenced. Sequencing used immunoSEQ multiplex PCR; TCRdb keeps in-frame clones, though not all of them. Of around 340,000 clones listed, around 20% are singletons. The sequenced sample consisted of naive CD4+ T cells from blood. The receptors originated from a woman aged 18-30 years in good health.

This clone was seen only a few times. The chain carries TRBV4-1 and TRBJ1-5, with unresolved D. This CDR3 is built from 14 residues. V gave up 2 bases and J gave up 2 bases, with 7 bases separating them. Germline V gene data show CDR1 as MGHRA and CDR2 as YSYEKL. CDR3 sequence (DNA): TGCGCCAGCAGCCAAATGTCGGGCAATCAGCCCCAGCATTTT. The encoded protein is CASSQMSGNQPQHF.

The chain joins TRBV6-6 to TRBJ1-2; perhaps TRBD1 as D (6 bases). Trimming took off 3 bases at V and 11 bases at J, with 22 bases between the two ends. The CDR3 has 15 amino acids. In germline, CDR1 is MNHNY, CDR2 SVGAGI (reference sequence). The CDR3 nucleotides are TGTGCCAGCAGTTATTCAACAGGGCAGGGAAGTTGGTACACCTTC. Protein: CASSYSTGQGSWYTF.

The chain is built from TRBV4-3 and TRBJ1-2; tentatively, D is TRBD1 (5 bases). Deletions cut 0 bases from V and 8 bases from J, with 19 bases between. The CDR3 consists of 16 residues. Germline CDR1 reads LGHNA; CDR2 reads YSLEER. CDR3 loop: CASSQDGRVTSGGYTF. Here the CDR3 DNA reads TGCGCCAGCAGCCAAGACGGCAGGGTAACGTCCGGGGGCTACACCTTC.

This clone was observed a handful of times. This chain connects TRBV5-1 to TRBJ1-1; maybe TRBD1 (5 bases). The CDR3 runs to 16 residues. Germline V gives CDR1 SGHRS, CDR2 YFSETQ. V lost 4 bases and J 7 bases, leaving 23 bases between the germline ends. CDR3 in amino acids: CASSVGPVGELGEAFF. The CDR3 nucleotides are TGCGCCAGCAGCGTGGGGCCGGTTGGGGAGCTTGGTGAAGCTTTCTTT.

The chain combines TRBV18 with TRBJ2-7, with 12 bases aligning to TRBD1. The CDR3 is 15 amino acids. CDR1 KGHSH and CDR2 LQKENI come from the germline V gene. The V segment lost 4 bases and the J segment 4 bases; nucleotides outside the gene matches: 5. The CDR3 loop reads CASSQGQGAGYEQYF. The CDR3 DNA is TGTGCCAGCTCACAGGGACAGGGGGCAGGTTACGAGCAGTACTTC.

J is TRBJ2-2 and V is TRBV18, with 9 bases that match TRBD2. The length of the CDR3 is 16 residues. V trimming: 5 bases; J trimming: 1 base; junction bases outside the gene matches: 5. CDR1 is KGHSH and CDR2 is LQKENI in the germline V gene. CDR3 in amino acids: CASSSRLAENTGELFF. The CDR3 DNA sequence: TGTGCCAGCTCATCGAGACTAGCGGAGAACACCGGGGAGCTGTTTTTT.

This clone was observed once. The chain recombines TRBV5-1 with TRBJ2-3, with TRBD2 identical over 9 bases. J gave up 3 bases and V 4 bases, and 3 bases lay outside the gene matches. CDR3 length: 14 amino acids. Germline V gene data show CDR1 as SGHRS and CDR2 as YFSETQ. CDR3 in DNA: TGCGCCAGCAGCGCGGGACTAGCAACAGATACGCAGTATTTT. This sequence encodes CASSAGLATDTQYF. The full variable domain, with the rest looked up from reference TRBV5-1 and TRBJ2-3, is KAGVTQTPRYLIKTRGQQVTLSCSPISGHRSVSWYQQTPGQGLQFLFEYFSETQRNKGNFPGRFSGRQFSNSRSEMNVSTLELGDSALYLCASSAGLATDTQYFGPGTRLTVL.

This clone came up a few times. This chain links TRBV29-1 with TRBJ1-5; possibly TRBD1 for D (5 bases). The ends were cut back, 4 bases at V and 4 bases at J, with 8 bases in the middle. The CDR3 runs 12 residues. Germline V CDR1 and CDR2: SQVTM, ANQGSEA. The CDR3 coding sequence is TGCAGCGTTGGGACAAAGAATCAGCCCCAGCATTTT. Protein product: CSVGTKNQPQHF.

This clone was counted only a few times. The CDR3 spells CASSEQGGGQPQHF. CDR3 sequence (DNA): TGTGCCAGCAGCGAACAGGGGGGTGGCCAGCCCCAGCATTTT. This chain connects TRBV9 to TRBJ1-5; TRBD1 aligns across 8 bases. The V gene end was trimmed by 3 bases and the J gene end by 7 bases; junction bases not matched to a gene: 6. Germline CDR1 reads SGDLS; CDR2 reads YYNGEE. This CDR3 is built from 14 residues.

The chain uses TRBV29-1 and TRBJ1-4; D is undetermined. Trimming left V 6 bases short and J 8 bases short, with 19 bases between. CDR3 length: 14 residues. Per germline, CDR1 SQVTM and CDR2 ANQGSEA. The CDR3 is CSVGLGGRKEKLFF. The CDR3 DNA follows: TGCAGCGTCGGCCTCGGAGGGAGAAAGGAAAAACTGTTTTTT.

The chain couples TRBV6-5 to TRBJ2-1; D is unresolved. The germline V and J ends were trimmed by 8 bases and 4 bases, with 6 bases remaining between them. Germline CDR1 and CDR2: MNHEY and SVGAGI. The CDR3 covers 11 residues. The CDR3 is CASHQYNEQFF. The CDR3 bases are TGTGCCAGCCATCAATACAATGAGCAGTTCTTC.

V gene TRBV19 combines with J gene TRBJ1-2, with 9 bases that match TRBD1. V gave up 6 bases and J gave up 6 bases; unmatched junction bases: 8. Per germline, CDR1 LNHDA and CDR2 SQIVND (reference sequence). CDR3 size: 14 residues. CDR3 nucleotides: TGTGCCAGTAGCAAGAAATGGGACAGGGATGGCTACACCTTC. Its translation: CASSKKWDRDGYTF.

V usage is TRBV4-1 and J usage is TRBJ1-1, with no clear D. V was pared by 0 bases and J by 4 bases, with 9 bases between. The V gene's germline CDR1 is MGHRA and CDR2 YSYEKL. This CDR3 has 14 amino acids. The CDR3 region has the DNA TGCGCCAGCAGCCAAGAGGGAGGTCCCACTGAAGCTTTCTTT. Amino acid sequence: CASSQEGGPTEAFF.

This clone was detected a few times. This chain joins TRBV7-2 and TRBJ2-5, with 8 bases lining up with TRBD2. J was trimmed by 9 bases and V by 0 bases; bases with no gene match: 9. This CDR3 has 15 amino acids. Per the germline V gene, CDR1 is SGHTA and CDR2 is FQGNSA. CDR3 region: CASSLATGGLGAQYF. In nucleotides, the CDR3 is TGTGCCAGCAGCTTAGCAACGGGGGGGCTAGGGGCCCAGTACTTC.

This clone was counted a few times. This chain uses TRBV5-1 with TRBJ1-4; 7 bases line up with TRBD1. The CDR3 covers 15 residues. Germline-derived CDR1 and CDR2 are SGHRS and YFSETQ. V dropped 4 bases and J dropped 6; count of bases not matched to a gene: 9. CDR3 residues: CASSPPDREDEKLFF. DNA of the CDR3: TGCGCCAGCAGCCCACCCGACAGGGAGGATGAAAAACTGTTTTTT.

The V call is TRBV21-1, the J call TRBJ1-2; whether TRBD1, the table's D call, matches the DNA was not checked. TRBV21-1 is designated a pseudogene. The CDR3 totals 15 residues. CDR3 amino acids: CASSLPRGQGYGYTF. CDR3 nucleotides: TGTGCCAGCAGCTTGCCTAGGGGACAGGGATATGGCTACACCTTC.

The sample holds a few counts of this clone. Other nucleotide sequences in the sample specify the same CDR3. The chain employs TRBV5-1 and TRBJ2-1, with TRBD2 identical over 11 bases. V was clipped by 0 bases and J by 7 bases; unmatched bases: 3. Per the germline V gene, CDR1 is SGHRS and CDR2 is YFSETQ. The CDR3 extends over 15 amino acids. The CDR3 reads CASSLETSGSNEQFF. CDR3 DNA: TGCGCCAGCAGCTTGGAAACTAGCGGGAGTAATGAGCAGTTCTTC. The full variable domain, with the rest looked up from reference TRBV5-1 and TRBJ2-1, is KAGVTQTPRYLIKTRGQQVTLSCSPISGHRSVSWYQQTPGQGLQFLFEYFSETQRNKGNFPGRFSGRQFSNSRSEMNVSTLELGDSALYLCASSLETSGSNEQFFGPGTRLTVL.

V usage is TRBV29-1 and J usage is TRBJ1-4, with a possible D match to TRBD1 (5 bases). CDR1 SQVTM and CDR2 ANQGSEA come from the germline V gene. Trimming left V 0 bases short and J 6 bases short, with 17 bases between. This CDR3 region has 16 residues. The CDR3: CSVEDRGGTTDEKLFF. The CDR3 DNA is TGCAGCGTTGAAGATCGGGGCGGGACTACTGATGAAAAACTGTTTTTT. The whole variable domain, filled in from reference TRBV29-1 and TRBJ1-4, reads SAVISQKPSRDICQRGTSLTIQCQVDSQVTMMFWYRQQPGQSLTLIATANQGSEATYESGFVIDKFPISRPNLTFSTLTVSNMSPEDSSIYLCSVEDRGGTTDEKLFFGSGTQLSVL.

This clone has only a few counts. The CDR3, as DNA: TGTGCCAGCAGTGACCCCAGGAGTAGCGGGGGCCAAGAGACCCAGTACTTC. Its protein product is CASSDPRSSGGQETQYF. The chain is built from TRBV2 and TRBJ2-5, with 9 bases that match TRBD2. V lost 3 bases, J lost 1 base, and 9 bases stayed unmatched. Germline CDR1 SNHLY, CDR2 FYNNEI. This CDR3 contains 17 residues.

The V call is TRBV5-1, the J call TRBJ1-2, with D tentatively TRBD1 (5 bases). V was shortened by 1 base and J by 2 bases, with 15 bases between the two germline ends. The CDR3 spans 16 residues. The germline gives CDR1 SGHRS, CDR2 YFSETQ. As DNA, the CDR3 is TGCGCCAGCAGCTTGATGGTTACAGGCGGAAACTATGGCTACACCTTC. Amino acids: CASSLMVTGGNYGYTF.

This clone was picked up a small number of times. The chain combines TRBV9 with TRBJ2-3; 7 bases are a match to TRBD2. This CDR3 contains 15 residues. Germline V lookup: CDR1 SGDLS, CDR2 YYNGEE. J lost 2 bases, V lost 3 bases, and 6 bases had no gene match. The CDR3 sequence: CASSGGGRATDTQYF. CDR3 sequence (DNA): TGTGCCAGCAGCGGTGGTGGGAGGGCCACAGATACGCAGTATTTT.

This clone was observed a handful of times. Other nucleotide sequences from this sample produce the same CDR3. The chain employs TRBV5-1 and TRBJ2-3; D is possibly TRBD2 (6 bases). The V and J ends lost 2 bases and 2 bases respectively, with 9 bases between them. The length of the CDR3 is 14 residues. The germline V gene has CDR1 SGHRS and CDR2 YFSETQ. The CDR3 protein is CASSLGLLTDTQYF. The CDR3 bases are TGCGCCAGCAGCTTAGGACTACTCACAGATACGCAGTATTTT. Based on the CDR3 plus reference TRBV5-1 and TRBJ2-3, the full variable domain is KAGVTQTPRYLIKTRGQQVTLSCSPISGHRSVSWYQQTPGQGLQFLFEYFSETQRNKGNFPGRFSGRQFSNSRSEMNVSTLELGDSALYLCASSLGLLTDTQYFGPGTRLTVL.

The V and J genes are TRBV6-5 and TRBJ1-2, with 7 bases identical to TRBD1. The J segment lost 4 bases and the V segment lost 4 bases, leaving 3 bases of the junction unmatched. This CDR3 is built from 13 residues. Germline V gives CDR1 MNHEY, CDR2 SVGAGI. In nucleotides, the CDR3 is TGTGCCAGCAGTTTGGGGACAGCCTATGGCTACACCTTC. It is translated as CASSLGTAYGYTF.

The chain carries TRBV5-4 and TRBJ2-7; 14 bases are a match to TRBD2. The germline V gene has CDR1 SGHNT and CDR2 YYREEE (reference sequence). J lost 4 bases, V lost 4 bases, and 4 bases had no gene match. The CDR3 has 15 residues. The CDR3 loop is CASSQGTSGGYEQYF. CDR3 nucleotides: TGTGCCAGCAGCCAAGGGACTAGCGGGGGTTACGAGCAGTACTTC.

The chain joins TRBV6-1 to TRBJ1-1; the match to TRBD1 covers 7 bases. J lost 0 bases, V lost 3 bases, and 13 bases had no gene match. This CDR3 is 18 amino acids long. Germline V gives CDR1 MNHNS, CDR2 SASEGT. The CDR3 region is CASSDQDRPSNMNTEAFF. In nucleotides, the CDR3 is TGTGCCAGCAGTGACCAGGACAGGCCCTCGAACATGAACACTGAAGCTTTCTTT.

There are a few counts of this clone. The V and J genes are TRBV18 and TRBJ2-1; 10 nucleotides match TRBD2. The CDR3 consists of 15 residues. CDR1 KGHSH and CDR2 LQKENI come from the germline V gene. With 4 bases clipped from V and 6 bases from J, the junction kept 6 bases outside the gene matches. Here the CDR3 reads CASSQEREGSNEQFF. The CDR3 nucleotides read TGTGCCAGCTCACAGGAGCGGGAGGGGAGCAATGAGCAGTTCTTC.

The gene calls are TRBV7-8 and TRBJ2-1; 9 nucleotides line up with TRBD2. CDR1 and CDR2 (germline): SGHVS, FQNEAQ. The junction had 5 bases not matched to a gene; V was cut back by 1 base and J by 4 bases. CDR3 length equals 16 residues. The CDR3: CASSLERLAVYNEQFF. The CDR3 nucleotides are TGTGCCAGCAGCTTAGAAAGACTAGCGGTTTACAATGAGCAGTTCTTC.